Below are 29 T cell receptor beta chains sequenced from a single sample in a study of CD8 T cells in Susac syndrome (dated by TCRdb to 2018 to 2020). The library was made by the immunoSEQ multiplex PCR assay. RNA was extracted using the RNeasy kit, and about 0.5 to 1 ug of the RNA was reverse transcribed with random hexamers. TCRdb redid the processing of the public reads, applying fastp at Q25 and MiXCR, and retained in-frame beta chains. Each CDR3 protein appears once, grouped with its most common genes and DNA. The sample table records around 200,000 distinct CDR3 sequences; 85% to 95% of these occur just once. The ten largest account for less than 0.11% of the sample. The sample taken for sequencing was CD4+ T cells from PBMCs. The receptors originated from a human donor in good health.

The gene calls are TRBV29-1 and TRBJ2-3, with 10 bases fitting TRBD1. Germline trimming cut 4 bases from V and 2 bases from J; bases unmatched to any gene: 9. The germline CDR1 and CDR2 sequences are SQVTM and ANQGSEA. The CDR3 contains 16 residues. CDR3 loop: CSVVPDRGKYTDTQYF. CDR3 sequence (DNA): TGCAGCGTTGTCCCGGACAGGGGGAAATACACAGATACGCAGTATTTT.

J is TRBJ2-1 and V is TRBV3-1; a possible D gene is TRBD2 (6 bases). The CDR3 is made up of 17 amino acids. V was pared by 1 base and J by 3 bases, with 16 bases between. Germline lookup yields CDR1 LGHDT and CDR2 YNNKEL (reference sequence). The CDR3 DNA sequence: TGTGCCAGCAGCCAAGGCCGGGGACTGGGAGACTACAATGAGCAGTTCTTC. Protein product: CASSQGRGLGDYNEQFF.

This rearrangement joins TRBV7-9 to TRBJ2-7; a possible D gene is TRBD2 (5 bases). Germline values: CDR1 SEHNR, CDR2 FQNEAQ (reference sequence). V lost 4 bases and J lost 3, with 13 bases in between. The CDR3 extends over 14 amino acids. The CDR3 region is CASSSTSGDYEQYV. For the CDR3, the DNA is TGTGCCAGCAGCTCTACTTCCGGGGACTACGAGCAGTACGTC.

The CDR3 DNA reads TGTGCCAGCAGCGACCTCACTAGCGGGGGGACTTTTGGTACGCAGTATTTT. Translated, it gives CASSDLTSGGTFGTQYF. This chain uses TRBV9 with TRBJ2-3, with 12 nucleotides matching TRBD2. The germline V gene has CDR1 SGDLS and CDR2 YYNGEE. The CDR3 loop spans 17 amino acids. Losses at the gene ends were 3 bases for V and 8 bases for J; bases not matched to a gene: 13.

The chain links TRBV28 to TRBJ1-2; 7 nucleotides agree with TRBD1. The J segment lost 8 bases and the V segment lost 5 bases, leaving 11 bases of the junction unmatched. In germline, CDR1 is MDHEN, CDR2 SYDVKM. This CDR3 is 14 amino acids long. The CDR3, as DNA: TGTGCCAGCAGTGACAATAGGGGGCTTGGAGGCTACACCTTC. Translating it yields CASSDNRGLGGYTF.

The chain uses TRBV12-3 or TRBV12-4 and TRBJ1-2, with D perhaps TRBD1 (5 bases). V lost 5 bases to trimming and J lost 7 bases, with 11 bases between them. The CDR3 spans 12 residues. Here the CDR3 reads CASSRDAPGYTF. CDR3 bases: TGTGCCAGCAGTCGGGACGCGCCTGGCTACACCTTC.

A single count supports this clonotype. The chain employs TRBV10-3 and TRBJ1-1, with TRBD1 as a possible D gene (5 bases). This CDR3 has 12 residues. Germline V gene sequence: CDR1 ENHRY, CDR2 SYGVKD. V shed 2 bases and J shed 11 bases, with 12 bases lying between them. The CDR3 DNA reads as TGTGCCATCAGTGAGGGAGTCGGGGACGCTTTCTTT. It specifies CAISEGVGDAFF.

The rearrangement uses TRBV7-2 and TRBJ2-2; tentative D call: TRBD2 (5 bases). V lost 5 bases and J 3 bases, leaving 13 bases between the germline ends. Germline-derived CDR1 and CDR2 are SGHTA and FQGNSA. CDR3 length equals 15 residues. CDR3 nucleotide sequence: TGTGCCAGCAGCGATCTCGCGGGCTACACCGGGGAGCTGTTTTTT. Amino acids: CASSDLAGYTGELFF.

The chain employs TRBV11-2 and TRBJ2-1; D is perhaps TRBD2 (6 bases). Germline V gives CDR1 SGHAT, CDR2 FQNNGV. This CDR3 region has 16 residues. The V and J ends lost 5 bases and 8 bases respectively, with 22 bases between them. CDR3 sequence reads: CASSPTRAGRLDEQFF. The DNA of the CDR3 is TGTGCCAGCAGCCCTACCCGGGCGGGAAGACTGGATGAGCAGTTCTTC.

This clonotype was observed once. The chain uses TRBV14 and TRBJ2-1, with D perhaps given as TRBD1 or TRBD2 (7 bases each). This CDR3 contains 15 residues. Germline CDR1 SGHDN, CDR2 FVKESK. V lost 5 bases and J 0 bases, leaving 11 bases between the germline ends. The CDR3 coding sequence is TGTGCCAGCAGCGGCAGGGGGGGCTCCTACAATGAGCAGTTCTTC. The encoded protein is CASSGRGGSYNEQFF.

This sequence joins TRBV29-1 and TRBJ2-2; D is ambiguous. Trimming removed 7 bases from V and 2 bases from J, with 11 bases in between. The CDR3 has 13 residues. Germline CDR1 reads SQVTM; CDR2 reads ANQGSEA. CDR3 residues: CSAAHLNTGELFF. The CDR3 bases are TGCAGCGCCGCCCATCTAAACACCGGGGAGCTGTTTTTT.

The chain carries TRBV27 and TRBJ1-5; tentative D call: TRBD1 (6 bases). This CDR3 has 18 amino acids. V lost 3 bases and J lost 4, with 22 bases in between. Germline CDR1 and CDR2: MNHEY and SMNVEV (reference sequence). The chain's CDR3 is CASSLGGWYGGRNQPQHF. The CDR3 DNA is TGTGCCAGCAGTTTGGGCGGCTGGTACGGGGGCCGTAATCAGCCCCAGCATTTT.

V gene TRBV29-1 combines with J gene TRBJ2-2; 10 bases match TRBD1. This CDR3 has 12 amino acids. V was pared by 6 bases and J by 8 bases, with 3 bases of the junction left unmatched. Germline V gives CDR1 SQVTM, CDR2 ANQGSEA. CDR3 DNA: TGCAGCGTCGACAGGGGGCTTGGGGAGCTGTTTTTT. Its protein product is CSVDRGLGELFF.

This rearrangement joins TRBV11-2 to TRBJ2-1; D is uncertain. The germline V gene has CDR1 SGHAT and CDR2 FQNNGV. V dropped 2 bases and J dropped 5 bases, with 4 bases sitting between them. CDR3 length: 12 residues. CDR3 amino acids: CASSLFNNEQFF. CDR3 coding DNA: TGTGCCAGCAGCTTATTCAACAATGAGCAGTTCTTC.

The V gene is TRBV9, the J gene TRBJ1-6; a possible D gene is TRBD1 (5 bases). The V and J ends lost 4 bases and 7 bases respectively, with 15 bases between them. The CDR3 runs 15 residues. CDR1 SGDLS and CDR2 YYNGEE come from the germline V gene. The CDR3 DNA reads as TGTGCCAGCAGCCCAGGGATCGGGTTGAATTCACCCCTCCACTTT. Its protein product is CASSPGIGLNSPLHF.

J is TRBJ2-1 and V is TRBV24-1, with 8 bases that match TRBD1. The CDR3 contains 16 residues. In germline, CDR1 is KGHDR, CDR2 SFDVKD. V lost 1 base to trimming and J lost 1 base; unmatched junction nucleotides: 2. The CDR3 protein is CATSDFTGGSYNEQFF. CDR3 in DNA: TGTGCCACCAGTGATTTCACAGGGGGTTCCTACAATGAGCAGTTCTTC.

This clonotype has a single count. The chain joins TRBV6-5 to TRBJ1-6; D not certain. The CDR3 contains 11 residues. The V end was cut by 2 bases, the J end by 18 bases, with 11 bases between. Looked up from germline, CDR1 is MNHEY and CDR2 is SVGAGI. The CDR3 region is CASSYRGEAHF. CDR3 DNA: TGTGCCAGCAGTTACCGGGGTGAGGCCCACTTT.

This sequence joins TRBV20-1 and TRBJ1-2; D not certain. CDR1 and CDR2 from the germline V gene are DFQATT and SNEGSKA (reference sequence). The V and J ends lost 1 base and 6 bases respectively, with 6 bases between them. The CDR3 has 11 amino acids. CDR3 bases: TGCAGTGCTAGAGTTGGCGATGGCTACACCTTC. Its translation: CSARVGDGYTF.

This sequence joins TRBV20-1 and TRBJ1-1, with 10 bases lining up with TRBD1. V lost 5 bases, J lost 0 bases, and 12 bases stayed unmatched. Per germline, CDR1 DFQATT and CDR2 SNEGSKA (reference sequence). This CDR3 has 17 residues. The CDR3 here is CSAPLPGDRGMNTEAFF. The CDR3 DNA sequence: TGCAGTGCTCCCTTACCCGGGGACAGGGGTATGAACACTGAAGCTTTCTTT.

The chain employs TRBV20-1 and TRBJ2-1; D is ambiguous. The CDR3 covers 12 residues. The germline V and J ends were trimmed by 5 bases and 8 bases, with 13 bases remaining between them. CDR1 is DFQATT and CDR2 is SNEGSKA in the germline V gene (reference sequence). The DNA for the CDR3 is TGCAGTGCTCCGTCTCACAACGATGAGCAGTTCTTC. Its protein product is CSAPSHNDEQFF.

The V gene is TRBV4-3, the J gene TRBJ2-3; D assignment may be TRBD1 or TRBD2 (5 bases each). Looked up from germline, CDR1 is LGHNA and CDR2 is YSLEER. The ends were cut back, 1 base at V and 4 bases at J, with 9 bases in the middle. CDR3 length: 14 residues. The CDR3 coding sequence is TGCGCCAGCAGCCAAGGCTCGGGACCAGATACGCAGTATTTT. Translation gives CASSQGSGPDTQYF.

J is TRBJ2-5 and V is TRBV15; tentative D call: TRBD2 (5 bases). The CDR3 has 13 residues. Germline CDR1 and CDR2: LNHNV and YYDKDF (reference sequence). Trimming left V 5 bases short and J 2 bases short, with 9 bases between. CDR3 protein: CATSWTQQETQYF. The CDR3 bases are TGTGCCACCAGCTGGACTCAACAAGAGACCCAGTACTTC.

This chain joins TRBV19 and TRBJ2-5; tentatively, D is TRBD2 (5 bases). Looked up from germline, CDR1 is LNHDA and CDR2 is SQIVND (reference sequence). V lost 4 bases, J lost 1 base, and 16 bases lay in between. The CDR3 spans 16 residues. The CDR3, as DNA: TGTGCCAGTAGTACCCAGAAGGTAGCGCTCCAAGAGACCCAGTACTTC. It yields the protein CASSTQKVALQETQYF.

The rearrangement links TRBV5-1 to TRBJ1-4, with D perhaps TRBD1 (5 bases). Germline V gene sequence: CDR1 SGHRS, CDR2 YFSETQ. The ends were cut back, 5 bases at V and 0 bases at J, with 11 bases in the middle. The CDR3 has 15 amino acids. The chain's CDR3 is CASRTAISTNEKLFF. In DNA, the CDR3 is TGCGCCAGCAGGACAGCCATTTCAACTAATGAAAAACTGTTTTTT.

This clonotype showed up just once. The rearrangement uses TRBV6-6 and TRBJ1-2; D unclear. The length of the CDR3 is 11 residues. CDR1 is MNHNY and CDR2 is SVGAGI in the germline V gene (reference sequence). V was shortened by 4 bases and J by 8 bases, with 8 bases between the two germline ends. The CDR3 spells CASSLGGGYTF. In DNA form, the CDR3 reads TGTGCCAGCAGTTTAGGAGGGGGCTACACCTTC.

J is TRBJ1-4 and V is TRBV20-1; TRBD1 agrees at 11 bases. The CDR3 loop spans 16 amino acids. Germline CDR1 DFQATT, CDR2 SNEGSKA (reference sequence). The junction had 7 bases not matched to a gene; V was cut back by 0 bases and J by 7 bases. CDR3 amino acids: CSARDPRGTGGEKLFF. The CDR3 region has the DNA TGCAGTGCTAGAGATCCCAGGGGGACAGGGGGTGAAAAACTGTTTTTT.

This chain joins TRBV12-3 or TRBV12-4 and TRBJ2-3; D is ambiguous. The CDR3 length is 13 residues. Between the trimmed V and J ends, which lost 6 bases and 5 bases, there was a span of 12 bases. The CDR3 region is CASRVNRVDTQYF. Written as DNA, the CDR3 is TGTGCCAGCAGGGTCAACCGGGTAGATACGCAGTATTTT.

The chain employs TRBV5-4 and TRBJ1-2; D is unresolved. The CDR3 consists of 14 residues. V was clipped by 0 bases and J by 8 bases, with 14 bases between them. Germline loops: CDR1 SGHNT, CDR2 YYREEE (reference sequence). CDR3 residues: CASSLVAKSGGYTF. The CDR3 region has the DNA TGTGCCAGCAGCTTGGTCGCCAAATCCGGGGGCTACACCTTC.

The rearrangement joins TRBV4-1 to TRBJ1-5; possibly TRBD1 for D (6 bases). Trimming stripped 4 bases from V and 4 bases from J, with 11 bases between. The CDR3 runs to 14 residues. Germline V CDR1 and CDR2: MGHRA, YSYEKL. The CDR3 protein is CASSPWTDNQPQHF. CDR3 in DNA: TGCGCCAGCAGCCCTTGGACAGATAATCAGCCCCAGCATTTT.